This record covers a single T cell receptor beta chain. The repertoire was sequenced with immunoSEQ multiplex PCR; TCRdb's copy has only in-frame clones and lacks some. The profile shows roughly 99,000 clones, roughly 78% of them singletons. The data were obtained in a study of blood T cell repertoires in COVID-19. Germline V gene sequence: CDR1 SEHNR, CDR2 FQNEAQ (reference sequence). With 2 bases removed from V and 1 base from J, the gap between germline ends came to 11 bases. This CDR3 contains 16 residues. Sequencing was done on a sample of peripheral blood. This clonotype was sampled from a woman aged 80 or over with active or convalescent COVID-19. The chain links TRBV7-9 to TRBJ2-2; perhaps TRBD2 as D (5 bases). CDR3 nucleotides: TGTGCCAGCAGCTTAATGGGAGCTCAGAACACCGGGGAGCTGTTTTTT. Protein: CASSLMGAQNTGELFF.